Below, 12 T cell receptor beta chains from the same sample are listed, as sequenced in a study of CD8 T cells in Susac syndrome. Random hexamers served to reverse transcribe roughly 0.5 to 1 ug RNA. MiXCR, applied by TCRdb to the immunoSEQ multiplex PCR reads, yields one record per CDR3 protein. The table has around 130,000 distinct CDR3 sequences, 65% to 90% seen once; the top ten hold around 0.51%. The sample consisted of CD8+ T cells from PBMCs. The origin of the receptors is a human donor with multiple sclerosis.

CDR3 protein: CASADGLNTEAFF. In DNA, the CDR3 is TGTGCCAGCGCCGACGGTCTGAACACTGAAGCTTTCTTT. The rearrangement joins TRBV27 to TRBJ1-1, with unresolved D. Trimming took 8 bases from V and 0 from J, leaving 10 bases between them. Germline-derived CDR1 and CDR2 are MNHEY and SMNVEV (reference sequence). The CDR3 spans 13 residues.

This chain uses TRBV19 with TRBJ1-1, with D uncertain. The CDR3 is 12 residues long. In germline, CDR1 is LNHDA, CDR2 SQIVND (reference sequence). V was cut by 1 base and J by 4 bases, with 4 bases left in between. The CDR3 loop reads CASSIGLTEAFF. The CDR3 bases are TGTGCCAGTAGTATAGGCCTCACTGAAGCTTTCTTT.

The chain is built from TRBV13 and TRBJ2-5, with D perhaps matching TRBD1 (5 bases). Germline lookup yields CDR1 PRHDT and CDR2 FYEKMQ (reference sequence). V was trimmed by 1 base and J by 5 bases, leaving 11 bases between them. The CDR3 is made up of 14 amino acids. The CDR3 sequence is CASSLAAGYETQYF. The CDR3 DNA follows: TGTGCCAGCAGCTTAGCGGCAGGGTATGAGACCCAGTACTTC.

V is TRBV28 and J is TRBJ1-1; 7 bases fit TRBD1. The ends lost 3 bases at V and 5 bases at J; junction bases unmatched: 6. The germline V gene has CDR1 MDHEN and CDR2 SYDVKM. The CDR3 loop spans 14 amino acids. CDR3 protein: CASSFGEGATEAFF. CDR3 sequence (DNA): TGTGCCAGCAGTTTCGGAGAGGGGGCAACTGAAGCTTTCTTT.

This chain connects TRBV29-1 to TRBJ1-1; tentative D call: TRBD1 (5 bases). Trimming stripped 2 bases from V and 4 bases from J, with 8 bases between. Per germline, CDR1 SQVTM and CDR2 ANQGSEA. The CDR3 is 12 residues long. The CDR3 DNA sequence: TGCAGCGTTGAAAAAGGGGCCACTGAAGCTTTCTTT. Protein product: CSVEKGATEAFF.

The rearrangement joins TRBV6-5 to TRBJ1-1; D may be TRBD1 (5 bases). CDR1 is MNHEY, CDR2 SVGAGI, per germline. The CDR3 is made up of 15 amino acids. Trimming removed 6 bases from V and 4 bases from J, with 18 bases in between. CDR3 residues: CASSPMIWGGTEAFF. As DNA, the CDR3 is TGTGCCAGCAGCCCTATGATATGGGGCGGCACTGAAGCTTTCTTT.

The V and J genes are TRBV6-6 and TRBJ1-1; D possibly corresponds to TRBD1 (6 bases). Germline V lookup: CDR1 MNHNY, CDR2 SVGAGI (reference sequence). CDR3 length equals 12 residues. Deletions cut 11 bases from V and 7 bases from J, with 17 bases between. The CDR3 sequence: CASQGGDREAFF. CDR3 in DNA: TGTGCCTCCCAAGGGGGAGATCGTGAAGCTTTCTTT.

V usage is TRBV7-9 and J usage is TRBJ1-5; no firm D call. V lost 5 bases and J 5 bases, leaving 13 bases between the germline ends. This CDR3 comprises 14 residues. From germline, CDR1 is SEHNR and CDR2 FQNEAQ (reference sequence). The CDR3 DNA follows: TGTGCCAGCAGCCAGATGTCCAGCGATCAGCCCCAGCATTTT. It encodes CASSQMSSDQPQHF.

The rearrangement links TRBV27 to TRBJ2-3; TRBD2 matches at 8 bases. The CDR3 length is 15 residues. CDR1 and CDR2 from the germline V gene are MNHEY and SMNVEV (reference sequence). V gave up 5 bases and J gave up 1 base; unmatched junction bases: 5. CDR3 protein: CASSPLAGRTDTQYF. DNA of the CDR3: TGTGCCAGCAGTCCCTTAGCGGGGCGCACAGATACGCAGTATTTT.

CDR3 residues: CANLGGEKLFF. DNA of the CDR3: TGTGCCAACCTTGGTGGAGAAAAACTGTTTTTT. The J gene is TRBJ1-4, the V gene TRBV11-3; D gene unclear. Germline V gives CDR1 SGHNT, CDR2 YENEEA. The V end was cut by 10 bases, the J end by 8 bases, with 11 bases between. This CDR3 has 11 amino acids.

The chain is built from TRBV9 and TRBJ2-3; unclear D gene. The V end was cut by 0 bases, the J end by 1 base, with 6 bases between. Germline values: CDR1 SGDLS, CDR2 YYNGEE. The CDR3 sequence is 14 residues long. In DNA, the CDR3 is TGTGCCAGCAGCGTAGCTTGGGGCACAGATACGCAGTATTTT. It yields the protein CASSVAWGTDTQYF.

The rearrangement links TRBV29-1 to TRBJ1-2; D might be TRBD1 (5 bases). Germline CDR1 and CDR2: SQVTM and ANQGSEA. The CDR3 is made up of 13 amino acids. V lost 2 bases to trimming and J lost 4 bases, with 11 bases between them. The CDR3 protein is CSVEPNDSYGYTF. Here the CDR3 DNA reads TGCAGCGTTGAACCGAACGACAGCTATGGCTACACCTTC.